This T cell receptor (beta chain) was found in a study of tumor-infiltrating lymphocytes in primary liver carcinoma. Starting from approximately 470 ng of total RNA, TCR beta cDNA was produced with a primer in the constant region. Three rounds of nested multiplex PCR with slightly modified ARM-PCR produced TCR beta libraries. Researchers ran the first two PCR rounds for ten to eleven cycles each with TRBV1-TRBV30 forward primers and a C-beta reverse primer. MiXCR was run by TCRdb on the multiplex PCR reads, yielding one entry per CDR3 protein. The sample contains some 38,000 distinct CDR3 sequences, roughly 74% of which appear only once. This clonotype is medium-sized in the sample. CDR3 size: 14 residues. The V segment lost 6 bases and the J segment 6 bases; nucleotides outside the gene matches: 7. From about 19-30 mg of unsorted bulk tissue, DNA and RNA were co-extracted together. Tumors were each sampled at five separate regions.

J is TRBJ2-3 and V is TRBV12-3 or TRBV12-4; 9 bases match TRBD1. The sample consisted of liver tumor tissue from sampling region 4. Subset specified: tumor region T4, right-lateral pole. The TCR originated in a man in his forties with primary liver carcinoma and hepatitis B virus infection. The CDR3 spells CASRTQGARDTQYF. The CDR3 region has the DNA TGTGCCAGCAGGACACAGGGGGCGCGGGATACGCAGTATTTT.